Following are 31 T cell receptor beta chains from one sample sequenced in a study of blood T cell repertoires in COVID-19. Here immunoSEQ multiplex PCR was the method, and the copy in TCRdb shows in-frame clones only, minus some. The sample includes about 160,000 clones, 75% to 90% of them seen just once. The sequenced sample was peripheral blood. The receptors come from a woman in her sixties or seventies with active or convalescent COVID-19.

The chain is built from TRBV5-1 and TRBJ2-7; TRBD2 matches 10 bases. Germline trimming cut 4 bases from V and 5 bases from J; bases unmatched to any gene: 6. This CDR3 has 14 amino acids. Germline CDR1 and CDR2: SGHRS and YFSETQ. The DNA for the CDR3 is TGCGCCAGCAGCCTACCAGCGGGGGGGAACGAGCAGTACTTC. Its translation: CASSLPAGGNEQYF.

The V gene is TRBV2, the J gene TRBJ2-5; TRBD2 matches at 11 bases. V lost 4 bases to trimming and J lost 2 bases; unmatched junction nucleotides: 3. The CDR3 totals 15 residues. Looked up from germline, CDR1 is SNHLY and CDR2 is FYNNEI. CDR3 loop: CASSVIAGGQETQYF. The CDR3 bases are TGTGCCAGCAGTGTTATAGCGGGGGGGCAAGAGACCCAGTACTTC. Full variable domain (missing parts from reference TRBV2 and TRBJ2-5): EPEVTQTPSHQVTQMGQEVILRCVPISNHLYFYWYRQILGQKVEFLVSFYNNEISEKSEIFDDQFSVERPDGSNFTLKIRSTKLEDSAMYFCASSVIAGGQETQYFGPGTRLLVL.

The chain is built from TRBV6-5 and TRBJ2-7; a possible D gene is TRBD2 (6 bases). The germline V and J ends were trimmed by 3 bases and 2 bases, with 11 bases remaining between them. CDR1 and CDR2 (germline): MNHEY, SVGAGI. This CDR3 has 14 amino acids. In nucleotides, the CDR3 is TGTGCCAGCAGTTATGCAGGCGGGGCCTACGAGCAGTACTTC. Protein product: CASSYAGGAYEQYF.

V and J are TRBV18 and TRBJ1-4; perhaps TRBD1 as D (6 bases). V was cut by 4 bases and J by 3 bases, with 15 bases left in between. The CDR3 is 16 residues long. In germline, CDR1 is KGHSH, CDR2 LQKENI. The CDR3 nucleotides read TGTGCCAGCTCACGCCGACAGGAGCAGGCTAATGAAAAACTGTTTTTT. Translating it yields CASSRRQEQANEKLFF.

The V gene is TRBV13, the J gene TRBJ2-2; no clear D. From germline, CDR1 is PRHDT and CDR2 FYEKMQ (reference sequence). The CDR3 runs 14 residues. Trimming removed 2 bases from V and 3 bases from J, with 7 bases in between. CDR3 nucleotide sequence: TGTGCCAGCAGCTTAATCGACTACACCGGGGAGCTGTTTTTT. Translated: CASSLIDYTGELFF.

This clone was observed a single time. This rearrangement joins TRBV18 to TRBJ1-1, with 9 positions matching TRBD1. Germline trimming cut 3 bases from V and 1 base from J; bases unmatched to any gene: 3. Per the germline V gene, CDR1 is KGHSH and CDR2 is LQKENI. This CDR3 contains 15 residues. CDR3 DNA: TGTGCCAGCTCACCGGGACAGGGCGCGAACACTGAAGCTTTCTTT. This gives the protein CASSPGQGANTEAFF.

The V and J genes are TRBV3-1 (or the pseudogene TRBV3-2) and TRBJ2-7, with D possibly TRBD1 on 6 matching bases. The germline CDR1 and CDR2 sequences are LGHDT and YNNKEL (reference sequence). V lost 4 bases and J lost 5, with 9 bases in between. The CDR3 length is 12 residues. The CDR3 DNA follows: TGTGCCAGCAGCCCAGGGGCGGACGAGCAGTACTTC. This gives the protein CASSPGADEQYF.

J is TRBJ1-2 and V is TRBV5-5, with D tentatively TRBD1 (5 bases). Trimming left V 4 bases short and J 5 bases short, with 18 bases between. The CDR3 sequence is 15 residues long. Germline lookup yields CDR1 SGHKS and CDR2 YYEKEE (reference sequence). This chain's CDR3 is CASSPGGTVGYGYTF. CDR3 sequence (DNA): TGTGCCAGCAGCCCGGGGGGGACGGTGGGATATGGCTACACCTTC. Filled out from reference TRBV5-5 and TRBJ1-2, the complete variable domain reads DAGVTQSPTHLIKTRGQQVTLRCSPISGHKSVSWYQQVLGQGPQFIFQYYEKEERGRGNFPDRFSARQFPNYSSELNVNALLLGDSALYLCASSPGGTVGYGYTFGSGTRLTVV.

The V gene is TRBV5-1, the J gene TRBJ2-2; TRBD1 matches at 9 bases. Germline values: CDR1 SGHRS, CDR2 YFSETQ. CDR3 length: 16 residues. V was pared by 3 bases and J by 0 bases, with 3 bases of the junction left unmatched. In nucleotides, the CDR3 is TGCGCCAGCAGCTGGGGACAGGGCTCGAACACCGGGGAGCTGTTTTTT. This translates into CASSWGQGSNTGELFF.

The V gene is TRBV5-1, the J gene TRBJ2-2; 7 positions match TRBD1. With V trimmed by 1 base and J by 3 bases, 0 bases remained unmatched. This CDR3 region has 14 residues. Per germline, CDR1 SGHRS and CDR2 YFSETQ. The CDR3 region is CASSLQGDTGELFF. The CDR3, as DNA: TGCGCCAGCAGCTTGCAGGGGGACACCGGGGAGCTGTTTTTT.

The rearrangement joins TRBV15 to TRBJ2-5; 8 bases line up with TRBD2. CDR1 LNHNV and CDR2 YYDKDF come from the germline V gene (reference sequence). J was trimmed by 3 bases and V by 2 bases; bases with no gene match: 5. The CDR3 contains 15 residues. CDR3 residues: CATSRTSGLEETQYF. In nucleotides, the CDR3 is TGTGCCACCAGCAGAACTAGCGGCCTTGAAGAGACCCAGTACTTC. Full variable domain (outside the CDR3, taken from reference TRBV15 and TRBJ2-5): DAMVIQNPRYQVTQFGKPVTLSCSQTLNHNVMYWYQQKSSQAPKLLFHYYDKDFNNEADTPDNFQSRRPNTSFCFLDIRSPGLGDTAMYLCATSRTSGLEETQYFGPGTRLLVL.

CDR3 residues: CASSLDRGETQYF. The CDR3 DNA sequence: TGCGCCAGCAGCTTGGACAGGGGTGAGACCCAGTACTTC. The V call is TRBV5-1, the J call TRBJ2-5; 7 nucleotides agree with TRBD1. CDR3 length: 13 amino acids. The germline CDR1 and CDR2 sequences are SGHRS and YFSETQ. V was pared by 0 bases and J by 5 bases, with 1 base of the junction left unmatched.

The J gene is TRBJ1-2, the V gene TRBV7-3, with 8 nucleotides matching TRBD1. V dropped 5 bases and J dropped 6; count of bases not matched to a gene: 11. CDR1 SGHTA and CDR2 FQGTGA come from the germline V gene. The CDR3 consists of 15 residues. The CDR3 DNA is TGTGCCAGCAGCCCAACTGGACAGGGCCTGAATGGCTACACCTTC. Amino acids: CASSPTGQGLNGYTF. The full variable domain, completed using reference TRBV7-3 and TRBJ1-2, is GAGVSQTPSNKVTEKGKYVELRCDPISGHTALYWYRQSLGQGPEFLIYFQGTGAADDSGLPNDRFFAVRPEGSVSTLKIQRTERGDSAVYLCASSPTGQGLNGYTFGSGTRLTVV.

The CDR3 region is CASRPRVHTEAFF. For the CDR3, the DNA is TGTGCCAGTAGGCCGAGGGTGCACACTGAAGCTTTCTTT. This sequence joins TRBV19 and TRBJ1-1; D call uncertain. The V and J ends lost 6 bases and 3 bases respectively, with 11 bases between them. The CDR3 has 13 amino acids. Germline CDR1 reads LNHDA; CDR2 reads SQIVND (reference sequence).

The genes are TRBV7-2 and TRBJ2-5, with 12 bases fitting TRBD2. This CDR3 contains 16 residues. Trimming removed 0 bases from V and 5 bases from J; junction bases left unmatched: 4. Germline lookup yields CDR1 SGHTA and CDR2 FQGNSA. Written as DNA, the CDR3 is TGTGCCAGCAGCTTAGCGGCTAGCGGGGGGGTGGAGACCCAGTACTTC. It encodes CASSLAASGGVETQYF.

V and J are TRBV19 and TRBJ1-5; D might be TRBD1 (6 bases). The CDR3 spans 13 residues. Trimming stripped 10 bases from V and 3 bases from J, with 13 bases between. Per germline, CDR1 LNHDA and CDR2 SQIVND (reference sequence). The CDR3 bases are TGTGCCACGGGCGGACAGTCCAATCAGCCCCAGCATTTT. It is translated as CATGGQSNQPQHF.

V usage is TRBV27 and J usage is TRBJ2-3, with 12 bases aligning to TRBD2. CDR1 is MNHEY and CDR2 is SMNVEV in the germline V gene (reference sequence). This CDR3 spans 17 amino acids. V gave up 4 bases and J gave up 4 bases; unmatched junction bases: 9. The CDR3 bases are TGTGCCAGCAGTTCCCCGCCTAGCGGGGGGGTGGCAGATACGCAGTATTTT. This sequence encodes CASSSPPSGGVADTQYF.

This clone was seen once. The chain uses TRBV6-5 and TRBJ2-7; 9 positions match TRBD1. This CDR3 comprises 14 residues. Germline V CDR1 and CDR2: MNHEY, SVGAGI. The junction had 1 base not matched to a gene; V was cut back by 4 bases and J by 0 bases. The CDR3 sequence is CASSWDRASYEQYF. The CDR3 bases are TGTGCCAGCAGTTGGGACAGGGCCTCCTACGAGCAGTACTTC.

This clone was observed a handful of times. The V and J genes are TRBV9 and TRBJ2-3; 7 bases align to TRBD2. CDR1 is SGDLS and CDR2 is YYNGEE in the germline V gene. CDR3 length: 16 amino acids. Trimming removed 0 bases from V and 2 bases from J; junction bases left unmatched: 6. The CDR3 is CASSVVSGGDTDTQYF. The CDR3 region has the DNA TGTGCCAGCAGCGTAGTCTCGGGGGGAGACACAGATACGCAGTATTTT.

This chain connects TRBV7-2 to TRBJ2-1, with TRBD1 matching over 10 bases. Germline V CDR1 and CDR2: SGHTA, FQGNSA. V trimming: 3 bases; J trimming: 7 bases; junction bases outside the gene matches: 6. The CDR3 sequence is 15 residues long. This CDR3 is CASSLGQGFLNEQFF. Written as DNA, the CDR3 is TGTGCCAGCAGCTTGGGACAGGGGTTCTTGAATGAGCAGTTCTTC.

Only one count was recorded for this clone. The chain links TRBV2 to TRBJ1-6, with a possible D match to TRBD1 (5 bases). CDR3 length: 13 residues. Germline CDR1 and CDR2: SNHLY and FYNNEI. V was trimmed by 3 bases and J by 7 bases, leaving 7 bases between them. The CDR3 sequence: CASSDRVNSPLHF. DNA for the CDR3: TGTGCCAGCAGTGACAGGGTGAATTCACCCCTCCACTTT.

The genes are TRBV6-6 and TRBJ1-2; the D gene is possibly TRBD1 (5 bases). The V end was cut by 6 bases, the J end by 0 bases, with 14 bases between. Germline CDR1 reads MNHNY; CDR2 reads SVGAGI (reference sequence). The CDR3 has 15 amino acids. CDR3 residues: CASRLWGEANYGYTF. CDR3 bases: TGTGCCAGCAGATTGTGGGGGGAGGCTAACTATGGCTACACCTTC.

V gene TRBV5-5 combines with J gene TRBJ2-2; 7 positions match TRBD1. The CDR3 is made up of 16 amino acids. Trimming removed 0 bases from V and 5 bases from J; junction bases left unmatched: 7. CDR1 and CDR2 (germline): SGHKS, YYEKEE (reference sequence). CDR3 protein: CASSLVVRGLTGELFF. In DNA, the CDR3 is TGTGCCAGCAGCTTGGTGGTCAGGGGGTTAACCGGGGAGCTGTTTTTT. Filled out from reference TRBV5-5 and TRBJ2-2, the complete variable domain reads DAGVTQSPTHLIKTRGQQVTLRCSPISGHKSVSWYQQVLGQGPQFIFQYYEKEERGRGNFPDRFSARQFPNYSSELNVNALLLGDSALYLCASSLVVRGLTGELFFGEGSRLTVL.

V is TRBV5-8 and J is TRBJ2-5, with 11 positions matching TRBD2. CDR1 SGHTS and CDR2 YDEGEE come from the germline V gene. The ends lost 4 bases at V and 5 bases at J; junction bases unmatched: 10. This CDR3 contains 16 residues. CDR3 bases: TGTGCCAGCAGCGGGAGACTAGCGGGGCAAGTTGAGACCCAGTACTTC. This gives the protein CASSGRLAGQVETQYF.

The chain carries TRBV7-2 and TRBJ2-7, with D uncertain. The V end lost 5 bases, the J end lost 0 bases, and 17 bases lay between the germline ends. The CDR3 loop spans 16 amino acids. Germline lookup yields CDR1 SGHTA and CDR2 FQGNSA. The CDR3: CASSPSSLSSSYEQYF. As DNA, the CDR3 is TGTGCCAGCAGCCCATCCAGTCTCTCCAGCTCCTACGAGCAGTACTTC.

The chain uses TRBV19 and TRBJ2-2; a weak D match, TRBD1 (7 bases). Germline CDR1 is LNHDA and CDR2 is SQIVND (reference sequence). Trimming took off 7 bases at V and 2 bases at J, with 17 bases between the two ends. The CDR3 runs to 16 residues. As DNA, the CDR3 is TGTGCCAGTAAAGGGGGGACAGTCGCAAACACCGGGGAGCTGTTTTTT. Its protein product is CASKGGTVANTGELFF.

The chain's CDR3 is CASSHPSATNEKLFF. The CDR3 region has the DNA TGCGCCAGCAGCCACCCGTCCGCAACTAATGAAAAACTGTTTTTT. The V and J genes are TRBV4-1 and TRBJ1-4; no clear D gene. The V and J ends lost 3 bases and 0 bases respectively, with 8 bases between them. Germline V gene lookup returns CDR1 MGHRA and CDR2 YSYEKL. This CDR3 spans 15 amino acids.

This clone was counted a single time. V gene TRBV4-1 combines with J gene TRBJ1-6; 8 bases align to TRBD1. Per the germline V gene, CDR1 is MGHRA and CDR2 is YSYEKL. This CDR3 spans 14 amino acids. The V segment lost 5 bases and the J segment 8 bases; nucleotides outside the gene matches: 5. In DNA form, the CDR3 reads TGCGCCAGCAGCATTCCGGGACAGGATTCACCCCTCCACTTT. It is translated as CASSIPGQDSPLHF.

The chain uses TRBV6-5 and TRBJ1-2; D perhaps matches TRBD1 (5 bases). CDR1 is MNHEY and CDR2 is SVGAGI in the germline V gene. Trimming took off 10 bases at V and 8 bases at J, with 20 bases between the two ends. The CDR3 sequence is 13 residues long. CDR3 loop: CATSWGGGDGYTF. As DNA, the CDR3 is TGTGCCACCTCCTGGGGGGGAGGGGACGGCTACACCTTC.

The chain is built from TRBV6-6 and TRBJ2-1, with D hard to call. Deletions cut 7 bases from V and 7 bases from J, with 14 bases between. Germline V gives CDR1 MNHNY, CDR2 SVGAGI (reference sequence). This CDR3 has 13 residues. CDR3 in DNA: TGTGCCAGCAACAAACGGAAGGAGAATGAGCAGTTCTTC. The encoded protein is CASNKRKENEQFF.

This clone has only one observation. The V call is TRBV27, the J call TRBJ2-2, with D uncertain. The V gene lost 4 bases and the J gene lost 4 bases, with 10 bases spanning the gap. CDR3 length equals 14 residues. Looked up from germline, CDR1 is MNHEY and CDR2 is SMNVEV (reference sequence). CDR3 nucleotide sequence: TGTGCCAGCAGTTCCGGGTCGACCACCGGGGAGCTGTTTTTT. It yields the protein CASSSGSTTGELFF.